The 11 T cell receptor beta chains given below trace back to one sample, sequenced in a study of graft-versus-host responses after intestinal transplantation (dated by TCRdb to the early 2020s). Per the publication, the time point label means: cells obtained before transplantation from donor or recipient. The library was obtained by the immunoSEQ multiplex PCR assay. The source is immuneACCESS, and TCRdb retained only in-frame sequences with V and J called. Part of the clones is not carried over; for the studies checked, unresolved V genes explain less than half of this, and the remainder is unexplained. This sample lists around 78,000 clones; roughly 91% were detected once. The ten largest clones capture about 8% of the sample. These receptors' antigens are unknown. Specimen: unstimulated CD8+ T cells sorted from spleen or lymph node cells, collected before transplant. These receptors came from a human donor who was the organ donor for an intestinal transplant.

The rearrangement joins TRBV27 to TRBJ1-5, with a possible D match to TRBD1 (6 bases). The CDR3 extends over 14 amino acids. V was shortened by 3 bases and J by 6 bases, with 12 bases between the two germline ends. The germline V gene encodes CDR1 MNHEY and CDR2 SMNVEV (reference sequence). The CDR3 loop is CASSLNVRGQPQHF. CDR3 in DNA: TGTGCCAGCAGTTTGAATGTCAGGGGTCAGCCCCAGCATTTT.

This rearrangement joins TRBV7-6 to TRBJ2-5; no clear D gene. Germline CDR1 is SGHVS and CDR2 is FNYEAQ. This CDR3 is built from 14 residues. Trimming took off 5 bases at V and 2 bases at J, with 12 bases between the two ends. CDR3 amino acids: CASSRSTDQETQYF. CDR3 in DNA: TGTGCCAGCAGCCGTAGCACAGATCAAGAGACCCAGTACTTC. Full variable domain (remainder filled in from reference TRBV7-6 and TRBJ2-5): GAGVSQSPRYKVTKRGQDVALRCDPISGHVSLYWYRQALGQGPEFLTYFNYEAQQDKSGLPNDRFSAERPEGSISTLTIQRTEQRDSAMYRCASSRSTDQETQYFGPGTRLLVL.

In regard to this clone: This likely traces to a read error, being one base from a far larger clone. The chain combines TRBV4-2 with TRBJ1-5, with D maybe TRBD1 (6 bases). Germline-derived CDR1 and CDR2 are LGHNA and YNFKEQ. The CDR3 is made up of 13 amino acids. The V and J ends lost 2 bases and 9 bases respectively, with 11 bases between them. CDR3 region: CASSQLDSRPQHF. The DNA of the CDR3 is TGTGCCAGCAGCCAATTGGACAGCCGGCCCCAGCATTTT.

The chain links TRBV7-9 to TRBJ2-5; D may be TRBD1 or TRBD2 (5 bases each). The V end lost 5 bases, the J end lost 5 bases, and 12 bases lay between the germline ends. CDR1 and CDR2 from the germline V gene are SEHNR and FQNEAQ (reference sequence). The CDR3 sequence is 13 residues long. CDR3 region: CASSIPGAETQYF. The CDR3 DNA reads TGTGCCAGCAGCATTCCCGGGGCGGAGACCCAGTACTTC.

The chain's CDR3 is CASSLYGRDTEAFF. The DNA of the CDR3 is TGTGCCAGCAGCCTTTACGGGAGGGACACTGAAGCTTTCTTT. The chain couples TRBV7-6 to TRBJ1-1; D unresolved. The CDR3 totals 14 residues. The germline gives CDR1 SGHVS, CDR2 FNYEAQ. With 5 bases removed from V and 3 bases from J, the gap between germline ends came to 13 bases.

The genes are TRBV11-2 and TRBJ2-7; the D is unclear. The CDR3 loop spans 14 amino acids. Looked up from germline, CDR1 is SGHAT and CDR2 is FQNNGV. Trimming shortened V by 5 bases and J by 4 bases, and 15 bases separated the two germline ends. CDR3 DNA sequence: TGTGCCAGCAGCAACTTCATGGAAGGGTACGAGCAGTACTTC. Translation: CASSNFMEGYEQYF.

The chain is built from TRBV9 and TRBJ1-1; a possible D gene is TRBD1 (6 bases). V was clipped by 2 bases and J by 4 bases, with 12 bases between them. Germline CDR1 reads SGDLS; CDR2 reads YYNGEE. The CDR3 is 14 amino acids. The CDR3 region is CASSVNREPTEAFF. DNA of the CDR3: TGTGCCAGCAGCGTGAACAGGGAACCCACTGAAGCTTTCTTT.

This chain uses TRBV7-9 with TRBJ1-2; the D is unclear. The CDR3 length is 12 residues. From germline, CDR1 is SEHNR and CDR2 FQNEAQ (reference sequence). The germline V and J ends were trimmed by 3 bases and 7 bases, with 9 bases remaining between them. The CDR3 loop is CASSFFLTGYTF. The CDR3 nucleotides read TGTGCCAGCAGCTTTTTTTTAACTGGCTACACCTTC.

The chain is built from TRBV4-1 and TRBJ1-5, with 10 bases identical to TRBD1. There are 16 residues in the CDR3. CDR1 MGHRA and CDR2 YSYEKL come from the germline V gene. The V segment lost 0 bases and the J segment 5 bases; nucleotides outside the gene matches: 4. The CDR3 sequence is CASSQDGGTGDQPQHF. CDR3 nucleotides: TGCGCCAGCAGCCAAGATGGGGGGACAGGGGATCAGCCCCAGCATTTT.

The chain uses TRBV19 and TRBJ1-2, with D possibly being TRBD1 (5 bases). The germline V gene encodes CDR1 LNHDA and CDR2 SQIVND (reference sequence). V was trimmed by 6 bases and J by 4 bases, leaving 21 bases between them. The CDR3 is made up of 16 amino acids. CDR3 sequence (DNA): TGTGCCAGTAGGAAGGGACCCCGGACTTATAGCTATGGCTACACCTTC. It yields the protein CASRKGPRTYSYGYTF. Combining the CDR3 with reference TRBV19 and TRBJ1-2 gives the whole variable domain DGGITQSPKYLFRKEGQNVTLSCEQNLNHDAMYWYRQDPGQGLRLIYYSQIVNDFQKGDIAEGYSVSREKKESFPLTVTSAQKNPTAFYLCASRKGPRTYSYGYTFGSGTRLTVV.

V is TRBV5-6 and J is TRBJ1-1, with 11 bases lining up with TRBD1. Germline-derived CDR1 and CDR2 are SGHDT and YYEEEE. The CDR3 is made up of 17 amino acids. V was clipped by 7 bases and J by 0 bases; unmatched bases: 11. CDR3 region: CASRRWTGGRLNTEAFF. CDR3 bases: TGTGCCAGCCGCAGGTGGACAGGGGGCCGGTTGAACACTGAAGCTTTCTTT. Complete variable domain (other parts from reference TRBV5-6 and TRBJ1-1): DAGVTQSPTHLIKTRGQQVTLRCSPKSGHDTVSWYQQALGQGPQFIFQYYEEEERQRGNFPDRFSGHQFPNYSSELNVNALLLGDSALYLCASRRWTGGRLNTEAFFGQGTRLTVV.